These 5 T cell receptor beta chains share one sample of origin, sequenced in a study of OX40 agonist ivuxolimab in advanced cancers. Profiling relied on immunoSEQ multiplex PCR, and the TCRdb table lists in-frame clones only, not all of them. Among 85,000 to 90,000 clones listed, around 83% were seen once. Sequenced material: CD4+ or CD8+ T cells sorted from blood, taken in a trial of the OX40 agonist ivuxolimab. The receptors originated from an adult with an advanced solid tumor such as melanoma, head and neck, liver or kidney cancer.

This clone was observed a single time. The V and J genes are TRBV4-2 and TRBJ2-4; a weak D match, TRBD1 (7 bases). V was cut by 0 bases and J by 4 bases, with 22 bases left in between. Germline lookup yields CDR1 LGHNA and CDR2 YNFKEQ. The CDR3 runs 19 residues. The chain's CDR3 is CASSQEAGGFDGRKNIQYF. The CDR3 bases are TGTGCCAGCAGCCAAGAAGCAGGGGGGTTCGATGGCAGAAAAAACATTCAGTACTTC.

For the CDR3, the DNA is TGTGCCAGCAGGGGGACAGGGCTCTACGAGCAGTACGTC. This sequence encodes CASRGTGLYEQYV. The chain couples TRBV28 to TRBJ2-7; 9 bases fit TRBD1. Trimming removed 6 bases from V and 3 bases from J; junction bases left unmatched: 3. CDR3 length: 13 amino acids. In germline, CDR1 is MDHEN, CDR2 SYDVKM.

CDR3 bases: TGTGCCAGCAGCTTCAATAGCAATCAGCCCCAGCATTTT. It encodes CASSFNSNQPQHF. The chain carries TRBV7-9 and TRBJ1-5; D is ambiguous. This CDR3 region has 13 residues. The germline V and J ends were trimmed by 3 bases and 0 bases, with 3 bases remaining between them. Germline V gene data show CDR1 as SEHNR and CDR2 as FQNEAQ (reference sequence).

This clone showed up just a few times. The V call is TRBV9, the J call TRBJ1-1, with D possibly TRBD1 on 6 matching bases. CDR1 and CDR2 (germline): SGDLS, YYNGEE. The CDR3 loop spans 15 amino acids. Trimming stripped 1 base from V and 1 base from J, with 11 bases between. The DNA of the CDR3 is TGTGCCAGCAGCGTAACAGGGAATTCGAACACTGAAGCTTTCTTT. It codes for CASSVTGNSNTEAFF.

This chain uses TRBV11-2 with TRBJ2-7; a weak D match, TRBD2 (6 bases). V gave up 6 bases and J gave up 1 base, with 16 bases separating them. There are 15 residues in the CDR3. CDR1 SGHAT and CDR2 FQNNGV come from the germline V gene. CDR3 sequence: CASSSIRDFSYEQYV. The CDR3 region has the DNA TGTGCCAGCAGTTCCATAAGGGACTTTTCCTACGAGCAGTACGTC.